This T cell receptor beta chain comes out of a study of PD-1 blockade in classical Hodgkin lymphoma. Findings and caveats of the study: It was among complete responders that baseline diversity resembled that of newly diagnosed patients. Why repertoires differed is undefined; disease activity or prior therapy possibly contributed.

V was shortened by 1 base and J by 5 bases, with 5 bases between the two germline ends. The CDR3 runs 12 residues. Germline CDR1 MDHEN, CDR2 SYDVKM. Clones were read by immunoSEQ multiplex PCR, and TCRdb kept only the in-frame ones, dropping some. Among about 850 clones listed, 76% were seen once. Every patient relapsed after autologous stem cell transplantation, and brentuximab vedotin exposure varied. Notes on this clone: The antigen is not known.

This sequence was found in a human donor with classical Hodgkin lymphoma. The material sequenced was peripheral blood mononuclear cells (PBMCs), taken at baseline. The chain couples TRBV28 to TRBJ2-5; D gene unclear. CDR3 sequence reads: CASSLLWETQYF. CDR3 sequence (DNA): TGTGCCAGCAGTTTATTATGGGAGACCCAGTACTTC.